The 15 T cell receptor beta chains reported below all come from one sample, sequenced in a study of blood T cell repertoires in COVID-19. TCRdb's copy holds only in-frame clones and misses some; the assay was immunoSEQ multiplex PCR. The sample comprises some 370,000 clones, around 89% of which are singletons, and around 7% rests with the top ten. Material: peripheral blood. The receptor set was obtained from a man between 18 and 35 years old with active or convalescent COVID-19.

The genes are TRBV19 and TRBJ1-1; 8 bases are shared with TRBD1. Germline V gene data show CDR1 as LNHDA and CDR2 as SQIVND (reference sequence). This CDR3 contains 13 residues. The junction had 6 bases not matched to a gene; V was cut back by 8 bases and J by 4 bases. The CDR3 reads CASSAGGLTEAFF. The CDR3 bases are TGTGCCAGTTCGGCAGGGGGCCTCACTGAAGCTTTCTTT.

This clone was seen many times. The chain recombines TRBV4-3 with TRBJ2-1; tentative D call: TRBD2 (6 bases). Germline V gene sequence: CDR1 LGHNA, CDR2 YSLEER. There are 15 residues in the CDR3. The V and J ends lost 1 base and 4 bases respectively, with 11 bases between them. As DNA, the CDR3 is TGCGCCAGCAGCCAAGCGGGGGATCTATACAATGAGCAGTTCTTC. Protein product: CASSQAGDLYNEQFF.

The CDR3 is CASSLGTGTTEAFF. DNA for the CDR3: TGTGCCAGTAGTTTGGGGACAGGGACCACTGAAGCTTTCTTT. The V call is TRBV19, the J call TRBJ1-1; 9 nucleotides match TRBD1. The germline V gene encodes CDR1 LNHDA and CDR2 SQIVND (reference sequence). This CDR3 is built from 14 residues. The V gene end was trimmed by 5 bases and the J gene end by 4 bases; junction bases not matched to a gene: 5.

This sequence joins TRBV6-5 and TRBJ1-5; tentatively, D is TRBD1 (5 bases). CDR1 is MNHEY and CDR2 is SVGAGI in the germline V gene. V lost 3 bases, J lost 5 bases, and 11 bases lay in between. The CDR3 loop spans 14 amino acids. This CDR3 reads CASSYRGSDQPQHF. The CDR3 DNA sequence: TGTGCCAGCAGTTATAGGGGTTCGGATCAGCCCCAGCATTTT.

Comment on this clone: This sample includes further DNA sequences coding for the same CDR3. The chain has TRBV7-9 and TRBJ2-7; no firm D call. The CDR3 runs 13 residues. Germline assignment: CDR1 SEHNR and CDR2 FQNEAQ (reference sequence). The ends were cut back, 5 bases at V and 0 bases at J, with 8 bases in the middle. In nucleotides, the CDR3 is TGTGCCAGCAGCCCCGGTGGCTCCTACGAGCAGTACTTC. Its protein product is CASSPGGSYEQYF.

This clone was observed a few times. The gene calls are TRBV28 and TRBJ1-2; possibly TRBD1 for D (5 bases). The length of the CDR3 is 16 residues. The germline V and J ends were trimmed by 1 base and 6 bases, with 18 bases remaining between them. Germline V CDR1 and CDR2: MDHEN, SYDVKM. The DNA for the CDR3 is TGTGCCAGCAGTTTATTTCGCCCACTTCGGGGGGATGGCTACACCTTC. Translated, it gives CASSLFRPLRGDGYTF.

The chain is built from TRBV6-5 and TRBJ2-1; TRBD2 agrees at 11 bases. Unmatched junction bases numbered 5, after V lost 4 bases and J lost 3 bases. The CDR3 loop spans 16 amino acids. In germline, CDR1 is MNHEY, CDR2 SVGAGI. CDR3 amino acids: CASSLAGGPSYNEQFF. In nucleotides, the CDR3 is TGTGCCAGCAGTTTAGCGGGGGGGCCCAGCTACAATGAGCAGTTCTTC.

The V and J genes are TRBV21-1 and TRBJ1-5; the table assigns TRBD1, which was not confirmed against the DNA. TRBV21-1 has pseudogene status. The CDR3 covers 14 residues. The CDR3 DNA is TGTGCCAGCAGATCGGACAGGGCGTGCCAGCCCCAGCATTTT. This codes for CASRSDRACQPQHF.

The chain joins TRBV5-6 to TRBJ1-5, with D maybe TRBD1 (5 bases). The V gene lost 4 bases and the J gene lost 4 bases, with 15 bases spanning the gap. There are 15 residues in the CDR3. Per the germline V gene, CDR1 is SGHDT and CDR2 is YYEEEE. CDR3 in amino acids: CASSKRGQGNQPQHF. In DNA form, the CDR3 reads TGTGCCAGCAGCAAAAGGGGTCAGGGAAATCAGCCCCAGCATTTT.

The J gene is TRBJ1-6, the V gene TRBV6-5, with TRBD1 matching 8 bases. J was trimmed by 5 bases and V by 6 bases; bases with no gene match: 3. This CDR3 contains 14 residues. Germline assignment: CDR1 MNHEY and CDR2 SVGAGI. CDR3 sequence: CASSRGQDNSPLHF. In DNA form, the CDR3 reads TGTGCCAGCAGCCGGGGACAGGATAATTCACCCCTCCACTTT.

The genes are TRBV4-1 and TRBJ1-1; no definite D call. The CDR3 is 18 amino acids. Trimming removed 4 bases at V and 0 bases at J, with 21 bases between. In germline, CDR1 is MGHRA, CDR2 YSYEKL. CDR3 residues: CASSRSRGKDLLNTEAFF. Here the CDR3 DNA reads TGCGCCAGCAGCCGCTCTCGGGGAAAGGACCTGCTGAACACTGAAGCTTTCTTT.

The chain uses TRBV19 and TRBJ2-7; the match to TRBD1 covers 8 bases. V trimming: 6 bases; J trimming: 3 bases; junction bases outside the gene matches: 4. Germline values: CDR1 LNHDA, CDR2 SQIVND (reference sequence). This CDR3 contains 13 residues. The CDR3 here is CASRGTGGYEQYF. The CDR3 nucleotides are TGTGCCAGTAGGGGGACAGGCGGCTACGAGCAGTACTTC.

This chain connects TRBV5-1 to TRBJ2-6; D uncertain. This CDR3 comprises 16 residues. Germline CDR1 SGHRS, CDR2 YFSETQ. V was clipped by 1 base and J by 4 bases, with 12 bases between them. The CDR3 loop reads CASSLSALTGANVLTF. The DNA for the CDR3 is TGCGCCAGCAGCTTGAGCGCCCTAACCGGGGCCAACGTCCTGACTTTC.

The V call is TRBV27, the J call TRBJ2-1; 12 bases are a match to TRBD2. Trimming took 4 bases from V and 5 from J; bases not matched to a gene: 9. The V gene's germline CDR1 is MNHEY and CDR2 SMNVEV (reference sequence). This CDR3 region has 17 residues. CDR3 amino acids: CASSSPGLAGTHNEQFF. The DNA of the CDR3 is TGTGCCAGCAGTTCCCCCGGACTAGCGGGAACCCACAATGAGCAGTTCTTC.

The genes are TRBV5-1 and TRBJ2-1, with 8 bases identical to TRBD1. Losses at the gene ends were 4 bases for V and 4 bases for J; bases not matched to a gene: 4. There are 14 residues in the CDR3. CDR1 and CDR2 from the germline V gene are SGHRS and YFSETQ. Here the CDR3 reads CASSPGQDYNEQFF. CDR3 sequence (DNA): TGCGCCAGCAGCCCGGGACAGGATTACAATGAGCAGTTCTTC.